This TCR beta chain emerged from a study of T cells in Graves' hyperthyroidism and ophthalmopathy. About the research overall: Sampling of peripheral blood happened at initial diagnosis, prior to any treatment. Study-wide points: In the blood, most expanded thyroid clonotypes above 0.001 appeared as well.

As for this clonotype: What it recognizes is unknown. This may arise from a read error, as a much more abundant clone is one base away.

This CDR3 region has 14 residues. Germline-derived CDR1 and CDR2 are SNHLY and FYNNEI. V lost 6 bases, J lost 4 bases, and 7 bases stayed unmatched. Graves' hyperthyroidism is called stable when ophthalmopathy does not progress within 18 months. Clinical symptoms, serum thyroxine and TRAb, thyroid ultrasound and orbital computed tomography together formed the diagnostic basis. The investigators amplified TCR beta CDR3 regions from RNA transcripts. During a first-round RT-PCR of the TCR CDR3, the HTBI primer set was used. MiXCR was run by TCRdb on the multiplex PCR reads, yielding one entry per CDR3 protein. The profile shows a few hundred thousand distinct CDR3 sequences, 15% of them singletons.

This rearrangement joins TRBV2 to TRBJ2-3, with TRBD1 matching 7 bases. Sequenced material: blood. The TCR originated in a woman under 40 with Graves' hyperthyroidism. Written as DNA, the CDR3 is TGTGCCAGCAGGCGGACAGGAATCGCAGATACGCAGTATTTT. It specifies CASRRTGIADTQYF.